The source of this T cell receptor (beta chain) is a study of blood T cells in healthy people across ages. Across the whole study: When template switching was applied, about one barcoded beta molecule was captured per two T cells.

This clonotype was counted many times. The antigen remains unidentified. Overall study findings and caveats: Whereas aged donors had fewer naive CD4+ cells, long-lived donors had more of them and higher diversity.

Germline V CDR1 and CDR2: SGHTA, FQGNSA. Trimming removed 0 bases from V and 12 bases from J, with 8 bases in between. The CDR3 contains 12 residues. Through a sample-barcoded 5' primer and a J-beta primer mix, a second PCR was run for about 6 to 12 cycles. TCRdb ran MiXCR on the 5' RACE reads and lists one entry per CDR3 protein. The sample yields 800,000 to 1,000,000 distinct CDR3 sequences, 40% to 60% seen once. Sequencing was performed on blood. The chain links TRBV7-2 to TRBJ1-4; D gene unclear. The sequence came from a man aged 30 to 45 in good health. CDR3 sequence reads: CASSLAQEELFF. The DNA of the CDR3 is TGTGCCAGCAGCTTAGCGCAGGAGGAACTGTTTTTT.